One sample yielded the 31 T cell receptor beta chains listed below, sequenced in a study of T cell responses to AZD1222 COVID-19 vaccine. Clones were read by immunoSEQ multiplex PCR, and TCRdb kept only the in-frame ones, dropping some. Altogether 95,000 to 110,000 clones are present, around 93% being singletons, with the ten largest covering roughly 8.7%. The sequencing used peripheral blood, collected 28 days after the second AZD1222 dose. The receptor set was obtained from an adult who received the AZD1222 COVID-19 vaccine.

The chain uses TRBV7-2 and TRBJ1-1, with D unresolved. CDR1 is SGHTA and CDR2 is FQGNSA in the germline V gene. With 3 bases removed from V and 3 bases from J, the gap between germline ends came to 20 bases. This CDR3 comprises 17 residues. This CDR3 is CASSLFGSGLGHTEAFF. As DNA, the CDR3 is TGTGCCAGCAGCTTGTTCGGCTCCGGCCTGGGTCACACTGAAGCTTTCTTT.

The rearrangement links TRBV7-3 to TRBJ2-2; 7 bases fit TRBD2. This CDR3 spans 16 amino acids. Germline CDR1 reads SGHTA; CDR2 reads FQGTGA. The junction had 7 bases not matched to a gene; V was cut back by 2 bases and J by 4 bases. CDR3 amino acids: CASSLLAGVGTGELFF. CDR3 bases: TGTGCCAGCAGCTTACTGGCGGGAGTGGGCACCGGGGAGCTGTTTTTT. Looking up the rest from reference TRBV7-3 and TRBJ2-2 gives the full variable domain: GAGVSQTPSNKVTEKGKYVELRCDPISGHTALYWYRQSLGQGPEFLIYFQGTGAADDSGLPNDRFFAVRPEGSVSTLKIQRTERGDSAVYLCASSLLAGVGTGELFFGEGSRLTVL.

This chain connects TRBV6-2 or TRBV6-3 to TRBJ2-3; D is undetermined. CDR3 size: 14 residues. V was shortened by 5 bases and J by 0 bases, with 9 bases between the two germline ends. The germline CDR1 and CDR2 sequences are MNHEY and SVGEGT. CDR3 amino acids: CASSDTTSTDTQYF. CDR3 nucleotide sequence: TGTGCCAGCAGTGACACCACTAGCACAGATACGCAGTATTTT.

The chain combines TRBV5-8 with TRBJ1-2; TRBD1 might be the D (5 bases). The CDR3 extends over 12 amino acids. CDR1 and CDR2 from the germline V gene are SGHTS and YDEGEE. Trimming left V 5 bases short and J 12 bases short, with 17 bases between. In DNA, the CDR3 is TGTGCCAGCAGGCACCGGGGACTGGGGGACACCTTC. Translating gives CASRHRGLGDTF.

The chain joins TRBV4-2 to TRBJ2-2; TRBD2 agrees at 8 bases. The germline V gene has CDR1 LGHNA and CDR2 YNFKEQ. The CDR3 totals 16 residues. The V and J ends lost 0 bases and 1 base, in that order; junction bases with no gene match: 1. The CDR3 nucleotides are TGTGCCAGCAGCCAAGATCTAGCGGGGAACACCGGGGAGCTGTTTTTT. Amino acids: CASSQDLAGNTGELFF.

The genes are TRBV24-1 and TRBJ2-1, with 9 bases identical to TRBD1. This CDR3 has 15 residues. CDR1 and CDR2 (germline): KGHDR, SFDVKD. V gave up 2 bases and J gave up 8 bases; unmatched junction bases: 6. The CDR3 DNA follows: TGTGCCACCAGTGATTGGGGTGGACAGGGGTATGAGCAGTTCTTC. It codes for CATSDWGGQGYEQFF.

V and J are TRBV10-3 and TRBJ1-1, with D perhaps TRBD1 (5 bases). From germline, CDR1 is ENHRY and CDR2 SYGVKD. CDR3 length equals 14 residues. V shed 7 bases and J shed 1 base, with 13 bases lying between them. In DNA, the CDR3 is TGTGCCATCACCTCGGACATAACGAACACTGAAGCTTTCTTT. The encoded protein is CAITSDITNTEAFF.

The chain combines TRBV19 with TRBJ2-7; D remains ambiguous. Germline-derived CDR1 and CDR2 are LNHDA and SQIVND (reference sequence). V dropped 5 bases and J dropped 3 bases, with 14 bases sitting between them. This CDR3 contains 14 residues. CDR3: CASSPRRIYYEQYF. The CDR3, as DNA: TGTGCCAGTAGTCCAAGACGTATCTACTACGAGCAGTACTTC.

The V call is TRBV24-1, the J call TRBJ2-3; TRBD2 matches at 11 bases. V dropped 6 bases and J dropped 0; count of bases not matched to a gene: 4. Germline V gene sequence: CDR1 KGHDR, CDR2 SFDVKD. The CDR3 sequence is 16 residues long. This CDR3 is CATSLTSGASTDTQYF. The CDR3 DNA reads TGTGCCACCAGTCTGACTAGCGGGGCCAGCACAGATACGCAGTATTTT.

For the CDR3, the DNA is TGTGCCATCAGTGAGTCCATCTATGGCTACACCTTC. It codes for CAISESIYGYTF. The V and J genes are TRBV10-3 and TRBJ1-2, with D unclear. Per the germline V gene, CDR1 is ENHRY and CDR2 is SYGVKD. The V end lost 0 bases, the J end lost 4 bases, and 3 bases lay between the germline ends. The CDR3 is made up of 12 amino acids.

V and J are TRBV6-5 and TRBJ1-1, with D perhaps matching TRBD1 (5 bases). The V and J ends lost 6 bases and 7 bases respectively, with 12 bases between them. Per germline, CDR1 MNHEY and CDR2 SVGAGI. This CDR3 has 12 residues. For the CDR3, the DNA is TGTGCCAGCAGAAAGGGGCGGATTGAAGCTTTCTTT. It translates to CASRKGRIEAFF.

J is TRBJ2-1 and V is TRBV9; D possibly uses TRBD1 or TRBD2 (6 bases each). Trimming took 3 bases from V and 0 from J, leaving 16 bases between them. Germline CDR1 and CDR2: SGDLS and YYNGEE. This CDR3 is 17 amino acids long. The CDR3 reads CASSEGVRGSSYNEQFF. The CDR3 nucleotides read TGTGCCAGCAGCGAGGGGGTGCGGGGCAGCTCCTACAATGAGCAGTTCTTC.

The CDR3 DNA reads TGTGCCAGCAGCCATCCCCCCAATCCCGATGAGCAGTTCTTC. Protein product: CASSHPPNPDEQFF. The chain recombines TRBV14 with TRBJ2-1; D not resolved. CDR1 is SGHDN, CDR2 FVKESK, per germline. V shed 3 bases and J shed 8 bases, with 14 bases lying between them. The CDR3 loop spans 14 amino acids.

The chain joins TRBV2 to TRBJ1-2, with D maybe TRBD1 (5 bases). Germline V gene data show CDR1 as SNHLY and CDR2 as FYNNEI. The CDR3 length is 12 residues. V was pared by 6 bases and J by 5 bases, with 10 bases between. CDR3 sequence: CASSAGPYGYTF. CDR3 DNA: TGTGCCAGCAGCGCGGGGCCTTATGGCTACACCTTC.

DNA of the CDR3: TGCAGCGTTGAGGTGGGAACTTTGAACACCGGGGAGCTGTTTTTT. Its protein is CSVEVGTLNTGELFF. The rearrangement uses TRBV29-1 and TRBJ2-2; D remains unclear. V was trimmed by 3 bases and J by 1 base, leaving 12 bases between them. Germline CDR1 and CDR2: SQVTM and ANQGSEA. The CDR3 runs to 15 residues.

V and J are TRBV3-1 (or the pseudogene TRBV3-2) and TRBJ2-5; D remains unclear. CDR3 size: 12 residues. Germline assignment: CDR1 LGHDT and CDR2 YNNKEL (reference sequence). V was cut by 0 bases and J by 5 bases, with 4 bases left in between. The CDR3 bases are TGTGCCAGCAGCCAAGATCGGGAGACCCAGTACTTC. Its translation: CASSQDRETQYF.

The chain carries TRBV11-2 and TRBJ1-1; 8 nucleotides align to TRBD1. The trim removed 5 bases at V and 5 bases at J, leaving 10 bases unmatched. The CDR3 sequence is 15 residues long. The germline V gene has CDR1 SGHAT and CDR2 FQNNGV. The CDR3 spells CASSDTGGAQTEAFF. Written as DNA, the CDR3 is TGTGCCAGCAGCGATACAGGGGGTGCTCAAACTGAAGCTTTCTTT.

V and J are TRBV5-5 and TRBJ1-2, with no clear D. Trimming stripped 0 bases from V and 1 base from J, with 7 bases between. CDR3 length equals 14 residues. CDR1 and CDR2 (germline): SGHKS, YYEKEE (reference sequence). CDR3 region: CASSLVVGNYGYTF. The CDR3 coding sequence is TGTGCCAGCAGCTTGGTCGTCGGTAACTATGGCTACACCTTC.

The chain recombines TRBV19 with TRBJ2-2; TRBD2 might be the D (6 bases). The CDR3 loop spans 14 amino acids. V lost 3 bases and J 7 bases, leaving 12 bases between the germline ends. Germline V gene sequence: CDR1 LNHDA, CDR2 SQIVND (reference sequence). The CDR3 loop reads CASSIDLAFGELFF. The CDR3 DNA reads TGTGCCAGTAGTATTGACCTAGCGTTCGGGGAGCTGTTTTTT.

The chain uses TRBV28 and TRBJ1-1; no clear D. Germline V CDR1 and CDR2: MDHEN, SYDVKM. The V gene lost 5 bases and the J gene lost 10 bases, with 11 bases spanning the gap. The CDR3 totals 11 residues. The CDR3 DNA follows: TGTGCCAGCAGTGGCGTGGGCCTAGCTTTCTTT. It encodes CASSGVGLAFF.

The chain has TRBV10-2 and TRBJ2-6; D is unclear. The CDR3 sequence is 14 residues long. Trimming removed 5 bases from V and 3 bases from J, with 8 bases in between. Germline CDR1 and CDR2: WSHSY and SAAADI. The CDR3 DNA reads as TGCGCCAGCAGTCCGACTGGTGGGGCCAACGTCCTGACTTTC. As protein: CASSPTGGANVLTF.

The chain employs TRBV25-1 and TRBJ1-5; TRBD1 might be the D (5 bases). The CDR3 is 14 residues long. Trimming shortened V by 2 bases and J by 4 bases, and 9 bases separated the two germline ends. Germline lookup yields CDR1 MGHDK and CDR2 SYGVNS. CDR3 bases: TGTGCCAGCAGTGAAATGGGGGGGAATCAGCCCCAGCATTTT. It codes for CASSEMGGNQPQHF.

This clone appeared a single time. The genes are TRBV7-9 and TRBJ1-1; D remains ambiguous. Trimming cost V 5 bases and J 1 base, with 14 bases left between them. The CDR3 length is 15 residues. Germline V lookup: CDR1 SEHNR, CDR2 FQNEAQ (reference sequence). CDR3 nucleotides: TGTGCCAGCAGCCAACGGGATCCTAGGAACACTGAAGCTTTCTTT. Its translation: CASSQRDPRNTEAFF.

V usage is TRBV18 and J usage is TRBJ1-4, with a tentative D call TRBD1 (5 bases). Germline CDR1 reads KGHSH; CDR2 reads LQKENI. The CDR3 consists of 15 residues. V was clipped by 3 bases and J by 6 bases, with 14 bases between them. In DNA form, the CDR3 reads TGTGCCAGCTCACCGCCCTCGGGGGGGGATGAAAAACTGTTTTTT. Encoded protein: CASSPPSGGDEKLFF.

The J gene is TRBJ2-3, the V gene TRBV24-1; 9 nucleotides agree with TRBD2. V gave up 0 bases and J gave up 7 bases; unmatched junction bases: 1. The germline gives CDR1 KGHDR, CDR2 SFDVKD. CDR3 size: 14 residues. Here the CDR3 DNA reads TGTGCCACCAGTGATTTGACTAGCGGGTATACGCAGTATTTT. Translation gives CATSDLTSGYTQYF.

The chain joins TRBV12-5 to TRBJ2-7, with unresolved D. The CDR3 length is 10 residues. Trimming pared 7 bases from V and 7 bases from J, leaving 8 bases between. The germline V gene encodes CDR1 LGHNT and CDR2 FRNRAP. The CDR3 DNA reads TGTGCTAGTGACGTGGGGGAGCAGTACTTC. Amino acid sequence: CASDVGEQYF.

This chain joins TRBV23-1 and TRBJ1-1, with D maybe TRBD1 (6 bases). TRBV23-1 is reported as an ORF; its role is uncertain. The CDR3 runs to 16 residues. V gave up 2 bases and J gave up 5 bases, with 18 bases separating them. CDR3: CASSQNPSDSATEAFF. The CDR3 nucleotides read TGCGCCAGCAGTCAAAATCCGTCGGACAGCGCGACTGAAGCTTTCTTT.

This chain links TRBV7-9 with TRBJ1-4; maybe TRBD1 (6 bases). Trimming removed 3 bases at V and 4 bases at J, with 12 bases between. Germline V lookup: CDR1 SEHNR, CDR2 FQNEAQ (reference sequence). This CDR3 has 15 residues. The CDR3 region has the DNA TGTGCCAGCAGCTTGGTTGGACAGAATAATGAAAAACTGTTTTTT. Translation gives CASSLVGQNNEKLFF.

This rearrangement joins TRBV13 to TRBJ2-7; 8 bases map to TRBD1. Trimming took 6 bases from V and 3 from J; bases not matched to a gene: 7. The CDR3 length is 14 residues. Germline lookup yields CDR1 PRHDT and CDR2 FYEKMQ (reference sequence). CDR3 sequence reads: CASSPDRDNYEQYF. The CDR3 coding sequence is TGTGCCAGCAGTCCGGACAGGGATAACTACGAGCAGTACTTC.

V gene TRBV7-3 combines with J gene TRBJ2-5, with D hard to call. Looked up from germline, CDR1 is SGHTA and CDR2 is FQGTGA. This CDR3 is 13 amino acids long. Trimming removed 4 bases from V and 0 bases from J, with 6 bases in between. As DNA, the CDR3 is TGTGCCAGCAGCTCCGTTTACCAAGAGACCCAGTACTTC. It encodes CASSSVYQETQYF.

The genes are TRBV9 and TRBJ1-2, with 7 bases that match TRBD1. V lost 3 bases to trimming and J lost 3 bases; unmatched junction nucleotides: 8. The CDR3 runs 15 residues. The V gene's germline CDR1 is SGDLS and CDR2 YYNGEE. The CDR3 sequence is CASSAPKGADYGYTF. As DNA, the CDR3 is TGTGCCAGCAGCGCCCCTAAGGGGGCTGACTATGGCTACACCTTC.